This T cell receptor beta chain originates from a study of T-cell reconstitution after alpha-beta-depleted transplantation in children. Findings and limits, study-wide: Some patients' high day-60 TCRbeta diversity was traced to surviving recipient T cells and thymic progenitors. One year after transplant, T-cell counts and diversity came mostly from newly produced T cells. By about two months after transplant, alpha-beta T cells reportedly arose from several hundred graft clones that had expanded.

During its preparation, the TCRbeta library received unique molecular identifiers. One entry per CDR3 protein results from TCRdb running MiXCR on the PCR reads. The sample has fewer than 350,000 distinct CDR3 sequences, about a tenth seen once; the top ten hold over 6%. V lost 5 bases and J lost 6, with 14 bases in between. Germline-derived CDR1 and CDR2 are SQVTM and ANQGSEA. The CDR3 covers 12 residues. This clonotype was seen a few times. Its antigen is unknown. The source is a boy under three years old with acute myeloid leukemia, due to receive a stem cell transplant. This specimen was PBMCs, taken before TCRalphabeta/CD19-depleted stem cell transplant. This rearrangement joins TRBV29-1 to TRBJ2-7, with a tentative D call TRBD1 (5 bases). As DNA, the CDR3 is TGCAGCGTTAACCAGGGCAATCTCGAGCAGTACTTC. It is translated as CSVNQGNLEQYF.